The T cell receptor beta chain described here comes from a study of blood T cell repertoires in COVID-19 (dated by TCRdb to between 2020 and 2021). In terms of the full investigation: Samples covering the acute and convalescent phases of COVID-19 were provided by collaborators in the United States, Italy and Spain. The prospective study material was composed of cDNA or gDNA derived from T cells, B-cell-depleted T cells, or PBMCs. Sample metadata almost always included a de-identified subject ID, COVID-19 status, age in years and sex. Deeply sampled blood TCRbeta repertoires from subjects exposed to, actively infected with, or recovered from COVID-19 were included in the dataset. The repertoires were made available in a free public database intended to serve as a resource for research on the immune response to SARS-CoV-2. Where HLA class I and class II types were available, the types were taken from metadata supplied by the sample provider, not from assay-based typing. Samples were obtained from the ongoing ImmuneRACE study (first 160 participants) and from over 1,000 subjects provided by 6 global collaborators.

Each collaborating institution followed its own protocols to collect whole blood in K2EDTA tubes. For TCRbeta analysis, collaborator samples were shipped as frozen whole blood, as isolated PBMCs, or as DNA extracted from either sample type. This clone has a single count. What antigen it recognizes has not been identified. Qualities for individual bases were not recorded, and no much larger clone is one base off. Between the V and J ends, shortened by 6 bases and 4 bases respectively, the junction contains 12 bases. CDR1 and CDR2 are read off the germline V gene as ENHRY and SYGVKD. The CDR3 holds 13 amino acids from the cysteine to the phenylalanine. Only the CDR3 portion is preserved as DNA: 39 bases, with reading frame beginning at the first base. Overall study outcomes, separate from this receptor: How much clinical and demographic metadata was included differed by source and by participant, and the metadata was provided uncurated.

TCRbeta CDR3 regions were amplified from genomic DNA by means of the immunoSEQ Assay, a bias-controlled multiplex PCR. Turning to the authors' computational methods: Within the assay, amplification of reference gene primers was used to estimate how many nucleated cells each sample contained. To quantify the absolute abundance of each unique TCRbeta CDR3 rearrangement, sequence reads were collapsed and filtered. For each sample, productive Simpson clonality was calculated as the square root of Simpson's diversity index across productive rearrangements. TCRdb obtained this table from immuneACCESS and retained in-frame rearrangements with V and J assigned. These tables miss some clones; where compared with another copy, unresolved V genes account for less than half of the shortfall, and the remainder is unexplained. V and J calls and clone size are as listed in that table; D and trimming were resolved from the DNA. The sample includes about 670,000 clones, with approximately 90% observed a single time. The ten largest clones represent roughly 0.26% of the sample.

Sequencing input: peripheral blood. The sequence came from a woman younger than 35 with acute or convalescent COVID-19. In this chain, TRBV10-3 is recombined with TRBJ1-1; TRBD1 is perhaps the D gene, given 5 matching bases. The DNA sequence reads TGTGCCATCAGGACTCAGGGAGGCACTGAAGCTTTCTTT. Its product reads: CAIRTQGGTEAFF.